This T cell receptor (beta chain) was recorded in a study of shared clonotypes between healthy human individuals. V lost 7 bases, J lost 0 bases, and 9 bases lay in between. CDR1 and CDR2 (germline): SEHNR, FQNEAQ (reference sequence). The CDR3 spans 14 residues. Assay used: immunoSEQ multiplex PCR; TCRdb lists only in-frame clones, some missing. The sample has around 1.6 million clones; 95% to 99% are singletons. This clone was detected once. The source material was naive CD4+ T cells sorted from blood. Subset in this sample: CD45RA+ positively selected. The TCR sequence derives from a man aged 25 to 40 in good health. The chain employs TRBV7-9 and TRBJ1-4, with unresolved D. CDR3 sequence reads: CASTQGTTNEKLFF. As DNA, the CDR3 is TGTGCCAGCACCCAAGGGACAACTAATGAAAAACTGTTTTTT.